The 26 T cell receptor beta chains below were found in one sample sequenced in a study of cytomegalovirus exposure and HLA in healthy donors (dated by TCRdb to between 2016 and 2019). The library relied on the immunoSEQ multiplex PCR assay. TCRdb obtained this table from immuneACCESS and retained in-frame rearrangements with V and J assigned. These tables miss some clones; where compared with another copy, unresolved V genes account for less than half of the shortfall, and the remainder is unexplained. This sample is represented by 110,000 or so clones; around nine tenths of them were singletons. Less than 4.5% of the sample lies in the top ten. Source material: PBMCs. These receptors came from a man younger than 35 in good health and CMV-seropositive.

This chain joins TRBV5-5 and TRBJ1-2; possibly TRBD1 for D (6 bases). The germline V gene encodes CDR1 SGHKS and CDR2 YYEKEE (reference sequence). Trimming took 1 base from V and 3 from J, leaving 16 bases between them. The CDR3 length is 16 residues. CDR3 nucleotide sequence: TGTGCCAGCAGCTTGTACAGGGCGATTGGGGACTATGGCTACACCTTC. Translated: CASSLYRAIGDYGYTF.

The chain links TRBV5-6 to TRBJ1-1; 11 positions agree with TRBD1. The germline V gene encodes CDR1 SGHDT and CDR2 YYEEEE. This CDR3 has 17 residues. The trim removed 5 bases at V and 0 bases at J, leaving 9 bases unmatched. The CDR3 sequence is CASSSPGQGVMNTEAFF. The CDR3 DNA follows: TGTGCCAGCAGTTCACCGGGACAGGGGGTGATGAACACTGAAGCTTTCTTT.

The chain's CDR3 is CASNPPGGRAVEAFF. The CDR3, as DNA: TGTGCCAGCAACCCCCCGGGGGGAAGAGCGGTTGAAGCTTTCTTT. V usage is TRBV5-4 and J usage is TRBJ1-1, with D possibly TRBD1 on 5 matching bases. Trimming took off 6 bases at V and 7 bases at J, with 22 bases between the two ends. This CDR3 is built from 15 residues. The germline V gene encodes CDR1 SGHNT and CDR2 YYREEE (reference sequence).

This chain links TRBV5-1 with TRBJ2-7, with 10 bases identical to TRBD1. Germline trimming cut 4 bases from V and 5 bases from J; bases unmatched to any gene: 9. Germline CDR1 is SGHRS and CDR2 is YFSETQ. The CDR3 has 15 residues. The CDR3 reads CASSGRTGGIDEQYF. In nucleotides, the CDR3 is TGCGCCAGCAGCGGAAGGACAGGGGGTATCGACGAGCAGTACTTC.

The count of this clone is one. The chain joins TRBV30 to TRBJ2-3, with D possibly matching TRBD1 (6 bases). V was trimmed by 4 bases and J by 4 bases, leaving 9 bases between them. Germline CDR1 GTSNPN, CDR2 SVGIG (reference sequence). CDR3 size: 12 residues. CDR3 DNA: TGTGCCTGGAACAGGGTGCCAGATACGCAGTATTTT. Its translation is CAWNRVPDTQYF.

The chain joins TRBV28 to TRBJ1-2; 8 nucleotides align to TRBD1. This CDR3 has 20 residues. Germline V gene lookup returns CDR1 MDHEN and CDR2 SYDVKM. V trimming: 5 bases; J trimming: 4 bases; junction bases outside the gene matches: 24. This chain's CDR3 is CASSPLYIPLPGTGSYGYTF. The CDR3 coding sequence is TGTGCCAGCAGTCCCCTATATATCCCATTACCCGGGACAGGAAGCTATGGCTACACCTTC.

This clone has a single count. The chain carries TRBV28 and TRBJ1-1; 12 bases line up with TRBD1. CDR1 is MDHEN and CDR2 is SYDVKM in the germline V gene. This CDR3 spans 17 amino acids. With V trimmed by 2 bases and J by 3 bases, 7 bases remained unmatched. The CDR3 sequence: CASSLVRDRGPDTEAFF. The DNA for the CDR3 is TGTGCCAGCAGTTTAGTCCGGGACAGGGGGCCGGACACTGAAGCTTTCTTT.

The chain joins TRBV9 to TRBJ1-1; no clear D. Per germline, CDR1 SGDLS and CDR2 YYNGEE. The V end lost 0 bases, the J end lost 2 bases, and 8 bases lay between the germline ends. This CDR3 is built from 14 residues. CDR3 sequence reads: CASSVGRGNTEAFF. CDR3 DNA sequence: TGTGCCAGCAGCGTAGGACGGGGAAACACTGAAGCTTTCTTT.

This clone was recorded a few times. The V and J genes are TRBV4-2 and TRBJ1-2; D ambiguous. Germline V gene sequence: CDR1 LGHNA, CDR2 YNFKEQ. The V end lost 0 bases, the J end lost 1 base, and 9 bases lay between the germline ends. The CDR3 covers 15 residues. The CDR3: CASSQDVAFNYGYTF. The CDR3 nucleotides are TGTGCCAGCAGCCAAGATGTGGCTTTTAACTATGGCTACACCTTC.

The chain is built from TRBV6-5 and TRBJ1-4, with D possibly being TRBD1 (6 bases). Germline V gene sequence: CDR1 MNHEY, CDR2 SVGAGI. V was cut by 6 bases and J by 2 bases, with 10 bases left in between. The CDR3 sequence is 14 residues long. CDR3 protein: CASRPTGTNEKLFF. In nucleotides, the CDR3 is TGTGCCAGCAGGCCCACAGGGACTAATGAAAAACTGTTTTTT.

This sequence joins TRBV7-8 and TRBJ2-1; TRBD2 aligns across 11 bases. This CDR3 contains 16 residues. Trimming removed 2 bases from V and 4 bases from J; junction bases left unmatched: 4. The V gene's germline CDR1 is SGHVS and CDR2 FQNEAQ. The DNA for the CDR3 is TGTGCCAGCAGCTTAATACTAGCGGGGGTTTACAATGAGCAGTTCTTC. Protein sequence: CASSLILAGVYNEQFF.

The chain is built from TRBV15 and TRBJ1-1; tentatively, D is TRBD1 (5 bases). Germline V CDR1 and CDR2: LNHNV, YYDKDF (reference sequence). This CDR3 is 14 amino acids long. The ends were cut back, 1 base at V and 5 bases at J, with 11 bases in the middle. CDR3 sequence (DNA): TGTGCCACCAGCAGAGTTGGGGCGCCTACTGAAGCTTTCTTT. It translates to CATSRVGAPTEAFF.

This clone appeared once. The V and J genes are TRBV28 and TRBJ1-1, with D maybe TRBD1 (5 bases). Germline V gene data show CDR1 as MDHEN and CDR2 as SYDVKM. V gave up 2 bases and J gave up 4 bases, with 14 bases separating them. CDR3 size: 15 residues. CDR3: CASSLPQRGVTEAFF. CDR3 DNA: TGTGCCAGCAGTTTACCCCAACGGGGGGTCACTGAAGCTTTCTTT. Using reference TRBV28 and TRBJ1-1 for the parts outside the CDR3, the full variable domain is DVKVTQSSRYLVKRTGEKVFLECVQDMDHENMFWYRQDPGLGLRLIYFSYDVKMKEKGDIPEGYSVSREKKERFSLILESASTNQTSMYLCASSLPQRGVTEAFFGQGTRLTVV.

The J gene is TRBJ2-3, the V gene TRBV29-1, with 10 nucleotides matching TRBD2. Germline-derived CDR1 and CDR2 are SQVTM and ANQGSEA. The CDR3 has 13 residues. The junction had 4 bases not matched to a gene; V was cut back by 7 bases and J by 3 bases. The CDR3: CSALLAGTDTQYF. DNA of the CDR3: TGCAGCGCCTTACTAGCGGGGACAGATACGCAGTATTTT.

The rearrangement links TRBV7-2 to TRBJ1-6; D unresolved. Germline V gene lookup returns CDR1 SGHTA and CDR2 FQGNSA. The CDR3 has 12 residues. The V end lost 2 bases, the J end lost 14 bases, and 10 bases lay between the germline ends. As DNA, the CDR3 is TGTGCCAGCAGCTTACTCGGGGTGACCCTCCACTTT. It specifies CASSLLGVTLHF.

The chain recombines TRBV27 with TRBJ2-7; no definite D call. Deletions cut 5 bases from V and 5 bases from J, with 10 bases between. The CDR3 consists of 12 residues. Germline CDR1 MNHEY, CDR2 SMNVEV (reference sequence). CDR3 DNA sequence: TGTGCCAGCAGTAGAACAATCCACGAGCAGTACTTC. This gives the protein CASSRTIHEQYF.

The V gene is TRBV2, the J gene TRBJ1-6, with 8 positions matching TRBD1. V shed 5 bases and J 7 bases; nucleotides not matched to a gene: 7. The CDR3 totals 15 residues. The germline CDR1 and CDR2 sequences are SNHLY and FYNNEI. The DNA of the CDR3 is TGTGCCAGCAGTCCACAGGGGGAGAGGAATTCACCCCTCCACTTT. This translates into CASSPQGERNSPLHF.

J is TRBJ1-5 and V is TRBV12-2; the D segment call TRBD1 is taken from the table without a DNA check. TRBV12-2 is annotated as a pseudogene. This CDR3 is 15 amino acids long. The CDR3 is CASRLAGPCNQPQHF. CDR3 DNA: TGTGCAAGTCGCTTAGCGGGGCCCTGCAATCAGCCCCAGCATTTT.

This chain connects TRBV28 to TRBJ2-3; 7 bases are shared with TRBD2. V dropped 8 bases and J dropped 2; count of bases not matched to a gene: 10. The CDR3 sequence is 15 residues long. Per germline, CDR1 MDHEN and CDR2 SYDVKM. CDR3 loop: CASRPGLLLTDTQYF. The CDR3 nucleotides are TGTGCCAGCCGCCCGGGACTACTCCTCACAGATACGCAGTATTTT.

This clone showed up just once. V usage is TRBV28 and J usage is TRBJ2-7; 12 positions agree with TRBD1. CDR3 length equals 16 residues. Germline V lookup: CDR1 MDHEN, CDR2 SYDVKM. The V and J ends lost 2 bases and 6 bases, in that order; junction bases with no gene match: 8. CDR3 sequence (DNA): TGTGCCAGCAGTTTAGCCTCCGGGACAGGGGGCAGCGAGCAGTACTTC. This codes for CASSLASGTGGSEQYF. The full variable domain, in which reference TRBV28 and TRBJ2-7 provide the parts outside the CDR3, is DVKVTQSSRYLVKRTGEKVFLECVQDMDHENMFWYRQDPGLGLRLIYFSYDVKMKEKGDIPEGYSVSREKKERFSLILESASTNQTSMYLCASSLASGTGGSEQYFGPGTRLTVT.

The CDR3 loop reads CSVGSTGTGWNEQFF. The CDR3 nucleotides are TGCAGCGTTGGGAGCACAGGGACGGGTTGGAATGAGCAGTTCTTC. V is TRBV29-1 and J is TRBJ2-1; D possibly corresponds to TRBD1 (6 bases). In germline, CDR1 is SQVTM, CDR2 ANQGSEA. CDR3 length equals 15 residues. V was trimmed by 4 bases and J by 7 bases, leaving 20 bases between them.

The chain combines TRBV18 with TRBJ1-1, with D perhaps TRBD1 (6 bases). Between the trimmed V and J ends, which lost 4 bases and 4 bases, there was a span of 10 bases. Germline CDR1 is KGHSH and CDR2 is LQKENI. The length of the CDR3 is 13 residues. CDR3 residues: CASSQDRGTEAFF. The DNA of the CDR3 is TGTGCCAGCTCACAGGACAGAGGCACTGAAGCTTTCTTT.

The gene calls are TRBV30 and TRBJ2-1; D is possibly TRBD2 (6 bases). CDR3 size: 14 residues. Trimming removed 5 bases at V and 10 bases at J, with 21 bases between. Germline lookup yields CDR1 GTSNPN and CDR2 SVGIG (reference sequence). CDR3 residues: CAWGWEDPAGEQFF. In DNA form, the CDR3 reads TGTGCCTGGGGCTGGGAGGACCCAGCAGGGGAGCAGTTCTTC.

This clone appeared a few times. CDR3 in amino acids: CASSPGLDTDTQYF. In DNA, the CDR3 is TGTGCCAGCAGCCCGGGACTAGACACAGATACGCAGTATTTT. The chain joins TRBV2 to TRBJ2-3; TRBD2 agrees at 8 bases. Germline loops: CDR1 SNHLY, CDR2 FYNNEI. CDR3 size: 14 residues. V was clipped by 6 bases and J by 2 bases; unmatched bases: 4.

In its sample, this clone was seen a few times. This sequence joins TRBV28 and TRBJ2-3, with unresolved D. Germline V gene sequence: CDR1 MDHEN, CDR2 SYDVKM. The CDR3 has 13 amino acids. Between the trimmed V and J ends, which lost 6 bases and 6 bases, there was a span of 13 bases. CDR3 in amino acids: CASSLPTYDTQYF. For the CDR3, the DNA is TGTGCCAGCAGCCTACCTACTTATGATACGCAGTATTTT.

The V gene is TRBV5-5, the J gene TRBJ1-4; 7 positions match TRBD1. Germline V lookup: CDR1 SGHKS, CDR2 YYEKEE (reference sequence). There are 14 residues in the CDR3. The ends lost 5 bases at V and 3 bases at J; junction bases unmatched: 4. The CDR3 here is CASRPGTANEKLFF. CDR3 in DNA: TGTGCCAGCAGACCCGGGACAGCTAATGAAAAACTGTTTTTT.